The sequence of this T cell receptor beta chain was determined in a study of graft-versus-host responses after intestinal transplantation. Clones were read by immunoSEQ multiplex PCR, and TCRdb kept only the in-frame ones, dropping some. The sample includes tens of thousands of clones, roughly nine tenths of them seen just once. This CDR3 region has 14 residues. Between the trimmed V and J ends, which lost 4 bases and 1 base, there was a span of 11 bases. Germline V gene data show CDR1 as SGDLS and CDR2 as YYNGEE. The rearrangement links TRBV9 to TRBJ1-1; D call uncertain. The sequence was obtained from a human patient who received an intestinal transplant, so some T cells may come from the graft donor. The specimen comprised PBMCs, sampled 314 days after intestinal transplant. DNA for the CDR3: TGTGCCAGCAGCCCCCTAGTTTCGAACACTGAAGCTTTCTTT. This translates into CASSPLVSNTEAFF.